Detailed here is one T cell receptor beta chain. The antigen is undetermined. This specimen comes from a study of OX40 agonist ivuxolimab in advanced cancers. Study-level results: It was not determined which antigens were specifically recognized by the peripheral T cells that had undergone clonal expansion.

This CDR3 contains 13 residues. Trimming pared 7 bases from V and 3 bases from J, leaving 9 bases between. Germline V gene lookup returns CDR1 ENHRY and CDR2 SYGVKD. People who had autoimmune disease history or systemic immunosuppression were excluded. Profiled with immunoSEQ multiplex PCR; TCRdb holds only in-frame clones, not every one. The table lists 45,000 or so clones, around 80% of them singletons. This TCR derives from an adult with an advanced solid tumor such as melanoma, head and neck, liver or kidney cancer. The sequences come from CD4+ or CD8+ T cells sorted from blood, collected in a trial of the OX40 agonist ivuxolimab. V and J are TRBV10-3 and TRBJ2-2; perhaps TRBD1 as D (6 bases). CDR3 sequence (DNA): TGTGCCATCATTGCAGGGGACACCGGGGAGCTGTTTTTT. It specifies CAIIAGDTGELFF.